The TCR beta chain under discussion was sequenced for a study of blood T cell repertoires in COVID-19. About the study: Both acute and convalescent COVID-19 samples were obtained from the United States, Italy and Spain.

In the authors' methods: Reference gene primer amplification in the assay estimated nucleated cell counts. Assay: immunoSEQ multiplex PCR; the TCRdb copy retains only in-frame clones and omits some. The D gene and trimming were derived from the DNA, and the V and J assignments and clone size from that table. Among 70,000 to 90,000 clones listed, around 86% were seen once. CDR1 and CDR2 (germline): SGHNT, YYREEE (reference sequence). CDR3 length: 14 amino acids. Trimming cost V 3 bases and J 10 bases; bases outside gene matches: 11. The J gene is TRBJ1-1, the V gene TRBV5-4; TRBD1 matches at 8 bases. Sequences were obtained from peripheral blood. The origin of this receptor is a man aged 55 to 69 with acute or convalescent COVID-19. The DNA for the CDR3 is TGTGCCAGCAGCTCACCCGGACAGGGCGTGGGAGCTTTCTTT. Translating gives CASSSPGQGVGAFF.